The 18 T cell receptor beta chains below come from one sample, sequenced in a study of cytomegalovirus exposure and HLA in healthy donors. The data were produced by immunoSEQ multiplex PCR, yet TCRdb's version contains in-frame clones alone and is incomplete. The table lists 200,000 or so clones, around nine tenths of them singletons. Sequenced: PBMCs. The receptors were sampled from a woman aged 18-35 years in good health and CMV-seronegative.

A single count supports this clone. The chain recombines TRBV19 with TRBJ2-2, with 7 bases aligning to TRBD1. The V segment lost 6 bases and the J segment 0 bases; nucleotides outside the gene matches: 13. CDR3 length: 18 amino acids. CDR1 is LNHDA and CDR2 is SQIVND in the germline V gene (reference sequence). CDR3 sequence (DNA): TGTGCCAGTAGCTTACGCCAAACCGGGACAGCGAACACCGGGGAGCTGTTTTTT. Translation gives CASSLRQTGTANTGELFF.

The V gene is TRBV4-1, the J gene TRBJ2-2; 12 bases fit TRBD2. The CDR3 has 18 residues. The V gene's germline CDR1 is MGHRA and CDR2 YSYEKL. Trimming cost V 0 bases and J 0 bases; bases outside gene matches: 2. CDR3 amino acids: CASSQETSGRTNTGELFF. The CDR3 DNA sequence: TGCGCCAGCAGCCAAGAAACTAGCGGGAGGACGAACACCGGGGAGCTGTTTTTT.

This rearrangement joins TRBV7-2 to TRBJ2-7, with 10 nucleotides matching TRBD1. The CDR3 is 15 amino acids. Germline V gives CDR1 SGHTA, CDR2 FQGNSA. The J segment lost 0 bases and the V segment lost 7 bases, leaving 6 bases of the junction unmatched. The CDR3 here is CASIKDRGISYEQYF. The CDR3 coding sequence is TGTGCCAGCATCAAGGACAGGGGGATCTCCTACGAGCAGTACTTC.

J is TRBJ1-5 and V is TRBV10-2; 9 bases agree with TRBD1. Germline trimming cut 2 bases from V and 3 bases from J; bases unmatched to any gene: 5. Germline CDR1 reads WSHSY; CDR2 reads SAAADI. The CDR3 is made up of 16 amino acids. The CDR3: CASSEPGTGNNQPQHF. DNA for the CDR3: TGCGCCAGCAGTGAGCCCGGGACAGGGAACAATCAGCCCCAGCATTTT.

This chain joins TRBV11-2 and TRBJ1-1; D remains unclear. V was cut by 1 base and J by 5 bases, with 11 bases left in between. The CDR3 length is 14 residues. Germline-derived CDR1 and CDR2 are SGHAT and FQNNGV. The DNA for the CDR3 is TGTGCCAGCAGCTTAGTAGCCGGGGTTACTGAAGCTTTCTTT. Translated: CASSLVAGVTEAFF.

The genes are TRBV6-1 and TRBJ2-1, with 13 bases identical to TRBD2. Germline CDR1 is MNHNS and CDR2 is SASEGT. With V trimmed by 2 bases and J by 7 bases, 8 bases remained unmatched. This CDR3 region has 17 residues. In DNA, the CDR3 is TGTGCCAGCAGTGAACACAGGGGACTAGCGGGAAAGAATGAGCAGTTCTTC. Translation gives CASSEHRGLAGKNEQFF.

The genes are TRBV27 and TRBJ2-1, with TRBD2 matching over 11 bases. Germline CDR1 is MNHEY and CDR2 is SMNVEV (reference sequence). V lost 2 bases to trimming and J lost 9 bases; unmatched junction nucleotides: 12. This CDR3 has 17 residues. The CDR3, as DNA: TGTGCCAGCAGTTTACCCCAGGTTACTAGCGGGAGCGTTGAGCAGTTCTTC. Its protein product is CASSLPQVTSGSVEQFF.

The rearrangement joins TRBV7-9 to TRBJ2-1; no reliable D call. Germline loops: CDR1 SEHNR, CDR2 FQNEAQ (reference sequence). This CDR3 comprises 14 residues. V was clipped by 4 bases and J by 0 bases, with 7 bases between them. Written as DNA, the CDR3 is TGTGCCAGCAGCTCCCCCAGCTCCTACAATGAGCAGTTCTTC. It specifies CASSSPSSYNEQFF.

The chain combines TRBV28 with TRBJ2-1; 8 bases agree with TRBD2. The CDR3 is 15 amino acids. The J segment lost 2 bases and the V segment lost 3 bases, leaving 3 bases of the junction unmatched. CDR1 is MDHEN, CDR2 SYDVKM, per germline. This CDR3 reads CASSFSGRTYNEQFF. CDR3 in DNA: TGTGCCAGCAGTTTCAGCGGGAGAACCTACAATGAGCAGTTCTTC. Combining the CDR3 with reference TRBV28 and TRBJ2-1 gives the whole variable domain DVKVTQSSRYLVKRTGEKVFLECVQDMDHENMFWYRQDPGLGLRLIYFSYDVKMKEKGDIPEGYSVSREKKERFSLILESASTNQTSMYLCASSFSGRTYNEQFFGPGTRLTVL.

The rearrangement joins TRBV5-6 to TRBJ1-2, with D hard to call. V was trimmed by 5 bases and J by 4 bases, leaving 9 bases between them. This CDR3 comprises 12 residues. In germline, CDR1 is SGHDT, CDR2 YYEEEE. This CDR3 reads CASSSGVYGYTF. In DNA, the CDR3 is TGTGCCAGCAGTTCCGGGGTCTATGGCTACACCTTC.

The chain uses TRBV5-5 and TRBJ1-1; possible D gene TRBD1, 6 bases. The germline V gene has CDR1 SGHKS and CDR2 YYEKEE (reference sequence). V was pared by 0 bases and J by 7 bases, with 10 bases between. The CDR3 sequence is 13 residues long. The CDR3: CASSLAAGDEAFF. The DNA for the CDR3 is TGTGCCAGCAGCTTGGCAGCAGGGGATGAAGCTTTCTTT.

The chain uses TRBV6-5 and TRBJ2-1, with 11 bases matching TRBD2. Germline CDR1 and CDR2: MNHEY and SVGAGI. This CDR3 contains 13 residues. V lost 5 bases, J lost 7 bases, and 1 base stayed unmatched. The CDR3 nucleotides are TGTGCCAGCAGTCGGACTAGCGGGAATGAGCAGTTCTTC. It encodes CASSRTSGNEQFF.

The rearrangement links TRBV27 to TRBJ1-2; 9 bases agree with TRBD1. This CDR3 contains 13 residues. CDR1 and CDR2 from the germline V gene are MNHEY and SMNVEV (reference sequence). The ends lost 3 bases at V and 8 bases at J; junction bases unmatched: 4. The CDR3 spells CASSFGDRVGYTF. CDR3 sequence (DNA): TGTGCCAGCAGTTTTGGGGACAGGGTAGGCTACACCTTC.

The chain is built from TRBV4-2 and TRBJ1-1; no clear D gene. This CDR3 contains 15 residues. Germline CDR1 LGHNA, CDR2 YNFKEQ. V was trimmed by 0 bases and J by 8 bases, leaving 16 bases between them. The CDR3 sequence is CASSQEWAAEGEAFF. The CDR3 region has the DNA TGTGCCAGCAGCCAAGAATGGGCGGCGGAGGGCGAAGCTTTCTTT.

The rearrangement uses TRBV28 and TRBJ2-3; maybe TRBD2 (7 bases). The ends were cut back, 7 bases at V and 0 bases at J, with 14 bases in the middle. Germline CDR1 and CDR2: MDHEN and SYDVKM. This CDR3 has 15 amino acids. The CDR3 is CASTGGPISTDTQYF. The DNA for the CDR3 is TGTGCCAGCACCGGGGGGCCGATTAGCACAGATACGCAGTATTTT. Full variable domain (remainder filled in from reference TRBV28 and TRBJ2-3): DVKVTQSSRYLVKRTGEKVFLECVQDMDHENMFWYRQDPGLGLRLIYFSYDVKMKEKGDIPEGYSVSREKKERFSLILESASTNQTSMYLCASTGGPISTDTQYFGPGTRLTVL.

This clone came up a few times. V and J are TRBV6-5 and TRBJ1-5, with D maybe TRBD1 (5 bases). V lost 5 bases and J lost 4, with 12 bases in between. The CDR3 loop spans 14 amino acids. Looked up from germline, CDR1 is MNHEY and CDR2 is SVGAGI. CDR3 nucleotides: TGTGCCAGCAGTGAAGGGGTGGAAAATCAGCCCCAGCATTTT. Residues: CASSEGVENQPQHF.

The chain is built from TRBV6-1 and TRBJ2-1; 7 nucleotides align to TRBD2. With 6 bases clipped from V and 5 bases from J, the junction kept 10 bases outside the gene matches. CDR3 length equals 15 residues. CDR1 is MNHNS, CDR2 SASEGT, per germline. This CDR3 is CASRPPGGSDNEQFF. CDR3 nucleotide sequence: TGTGCCAGCAGACCGCCGGGGGGATCGGACAATGAGCAGTTCTTC.

The V call is TRBV27, the J call TRBJ2-7; no clear D gene. In germline, CDR1 is MNHEY, CDR2 SMNVEV (reference sequence). V was clipped by 6 bases and J by 2 bases, with 8 bases between them. This CDR3 spans 12 amino acids. CDR3 amino acids: CASRTKTYEQYF. The CDR3 DNA reads as TGTGCCAGCAGAACTAAAACCTACGAGCAGTACTTC.